Listed below are T cell receptor beta chains from one sample, sequenced in a study of cytotoxic CD8 clonotypes in ibrutinib-treated CLL. Generated by immunoSEQ multiplex PCR, the TCRdb table keeps only in-frame clones and is missing some. The table has some 350,000 clones, roughly 71% seen once. The source was PBMCs, collected after 36 months of ibrutinib treatment. These receptors were taken from a human donor with chronic lymphocytic leukemia. CDR3s include the opening cysteine and the closing phenylalanine or tryptophan. D genes are given only for firm matches. Clone size is shown for a subset of rows, as once, few, many or a class of expanded clone.

V gene	clone size	J gene	D gene	CDR3 DNA	CDR3 protein
TRBV5-1	-	TRBJ2-2	-	TGCGCCAGCAGCTTGATCAGGGGTTACACCGGGGAGCTGTTTTTT	CASSLIRGYTGELFF
TRBV9	few	TRBJ2-1	-	TGTGCCAGCAGCAAGACGGACAGTTACAATGAGCAGTTCTTC	CASSKTDSYNEQFF
TRBV2	few	TRBJ2-3	TRBD2	TGTGCCAGCAGTTCTAGCGGGCGCACAGATACGCAGTATTTT	CASSSSGRTDTQYF
TRBV12-5	-	TRBJ2-7	-	TGTGCTAGTGTACAGGGACAATACGAGCAGTACTTC	CASVQGQYEQYF
TRBV4-3	-	TRBJ2-1	TRBD2	TGCGCCAGCAGCCAGGCTAGCGGGAGCTCCTACAATGAGCAGTTCTTC	CASSQASGSSYNEQFF
TRBV20-1	-	TRBJ2-1	-	TGCAGTGCTGGTGGGTGGGATGAGCAGTTCTTC	CSAGGWDEQFF
TRBV29-1	once	TRBJ2-5	TRBD1	TGCAGCGTTCAGACAGGGGGCCACCAAGAGACCCAGTACTTC	CSVQTGGHQETQYF
TRBV29-1	-	TRBJ2-2	-	TGCAGCGTTGGCAGGAACACCGGGGAGCTGTTTTTT	CSVGRNTGELFF
TRBV18	few	TRBJ2-3	-	TGTGCCAGCTCATCCTGGGACCTCGATCCAGATACGCAGTATTTT	CASSSWDLDPDTQYF
TRBV11-2	-	TRBJ1-2	-	TGTGCCAGCAGCGATCAGGGGATAGCTAACTATGGCTACACCTTC	CASSDQGIANYGYTF
TRBV7-6	-	TRBJ1-3	-	TGTGCCAGCACCTTAAGGAGCTACACCATATATTTT	CASTLRSYTIYF
TRBV11-2	-	TRBJ2-7	-	TGTGCCAGCAGCCCTCACAGCGGCGAGCAGTACTTC	CASSPHSGEQYF
TRBV9	-	TRBJ1-2	TRBD1	TGTGCCAGCAGCGTAGGCAGGGGGCCTGGCTACACCTTC	CASSVGRGPGYTF
TRBV7-8	-	TRBJ2-5	-	TGTGCCAGCAGCGTATTGGTCGAAGAGACCCAGTACTTC	CASSVLVEETQYF
TRBV4-1	-	TRBJ2-4	-	TGCGCCAGCAGCCACCCAGGACAGCAAAGGTTGGGATACTTC	CASSHPGQQRLGYF
TRBV5-1	-	TRBJ2-7	-	TGCGCCAGCAGGGCTCCCGGACGGGATAGCTCCTACGAGCAGTACTTC	CASRAPGRDSSYEQYF
TRBV7-6	-	TRBJ1-3	-	TGTGCCAGCAGCCCCACCCGTGTTGGGGGGGGAAACACCATATATTTT	CASSPTRVGGGNTIYF
TRBV19	-	TRBJ2-7	-	TGTGCCAGTAGTAGGGGGACTTTTTACGAGCAGTACTTC	CASSRGTFYEQYF
TRBV18	-	TRBJ2-3	-	TGTGCCAGCTCACCGAGACTAGGGTCCACAGATACGCAGTATTTT	CASSPRLGSTDTQYF
TRBV19	-	TRBJ2-1	-	TGTGCCAGTAGTCTTCAGGGGATTGAGCAGTTCTTC	CASSLQGIEQFF
TRBV4-1	-	TRBJ2-1	TRBD1	TGCGCCAGCAGCCATGCATCCGGGACAGTTTACAATGAGCAGTTCTTC	CASSHASGTVYNEQFF